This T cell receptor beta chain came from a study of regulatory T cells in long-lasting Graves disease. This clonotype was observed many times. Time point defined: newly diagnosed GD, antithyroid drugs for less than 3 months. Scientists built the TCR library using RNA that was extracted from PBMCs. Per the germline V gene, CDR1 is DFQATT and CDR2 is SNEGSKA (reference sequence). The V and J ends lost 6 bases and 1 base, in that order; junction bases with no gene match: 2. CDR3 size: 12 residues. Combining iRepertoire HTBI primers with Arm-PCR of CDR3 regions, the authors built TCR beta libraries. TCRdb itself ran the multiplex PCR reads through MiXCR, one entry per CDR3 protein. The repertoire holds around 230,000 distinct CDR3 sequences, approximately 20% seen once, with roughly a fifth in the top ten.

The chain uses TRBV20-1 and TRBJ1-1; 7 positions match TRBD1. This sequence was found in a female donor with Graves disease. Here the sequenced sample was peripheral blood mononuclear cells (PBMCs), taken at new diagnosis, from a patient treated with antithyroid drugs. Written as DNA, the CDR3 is TGCAGTGCCCGGACAGGGAACACTGAAGCTTTCTTT. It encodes CSARTGNTEAFF.